These 30 T cell receptor beta chains originate from one sample sequenced in a study of T cells in Graves' hyperthyroidism and ophthalmopathy. Researchers amplified the TCR beta CDR3 regions from RNA transcripts. The TCR CDR3 was amplified in a first-round RT-PCR using the HTBI primer set. TCRdb reprocessed the multiplex PCR reads via MiXCR and lists one record per CDR3 protein. The sample lists about 500,000 distinct CDR3 sequences, 16% occurring once. Sequencing was done on a sample of blood. These receptors originate from a woman in her twenties or thirties with Graves' ophthalmopathy.

This clonotype occurred a few times. The chain couples TRBV6-2 or TRBV6-3 to TRBJ2-7; no reliable D call. V lost 7 bases and J lost 4, with 8 bases in between. Germline CDR1 MNHEY, CDR2 SVGEGT. The CDR3 sequence is 11 residues long. CDR3 protein: CASKVRYEQYF. In DNA form, the CDR3 reads TGTGCCAGCAAGGTCAGGTACGAGCAGTACTTC.

The chain recombines TRBV7-8 with TRBJ2-5; perhaps D is TRBD1 or TRBD2 (5 bases each). Germline values: CDR1 SGHVS, CDR2 FQNEAQ. The CDR3 spans 14 residues. V dropped 2 bases and J dropped 9 bases, with 16 bases sitting between them. Here the CDR3 reads CASSLRSSWGSQYF. In nucleotides, the CDR3 is TGTGCCAGCAGCTTAAGGAGTAGCTGGGGGTCCCAGTACTTC.

This clonotype has at least ten counts. This chain uses TRBV6-1 with TRBJ2-1, with D possibly TRBD2 on 6 matching bases. Deletions cut 5 bases from V and 2 bases from J, with 16 bases between. The germline V gene encodes CDR1 MNHNS and CDR2 SASEGT. The CDR3 is 16 residues long. CDR3 nucleotide sequence: TGTGCCAGCAGTACCACGGGAGTGGGGGCCTACAATGAGCAGTTCTTC. Translating it yields CASSTTGVGAYNEQFF.

Many counts were recorded for this clonotype. The rearrangement links TRBV20-1 to TRBJ2-7; possibly TRBD1 for D (5 bases). Per the germline V gene, CDR1 is DFQATT and CDR2 is SNEGSKA (reference sequence). V dropped 0 bases and J dropped 2 bases, with 17 bases sitting between them. The CDR3 has 16 residues. The CDR3 here is CSARDLGQKKAYEQYF. The DNA of the CDR3 is TGCAGTGCTAGAGATCTGGGGCAAAAGAAGGCCTACGAGCAGTACTTC.

The rearrangement uses TRBV15 and TRBJ1-2; D is undetermined. From germline, CDR1 is LNHNV and CDR2 YYDKDF (reference sequence). The CDR3 extends over 15 amino acids. The V end lost 3 bases, the J end lost 2 bases, and 13 bases lay between the germline ends. CDR3 protein: CATSRDPGQNYGYTF. CDR3 DNA: TGTGCCACCAGCAGGGATCCGGGTCAAAACTATGGCTACACCTTC.

At least ten counts were recorded for this clonotype. V gene TRBV4-1 combines with J gene TRBJ2-1, with 11 bases lining up with TRBD2. The length of the CDR3 is 15 residues. Germline V gene sequence: CDR1 MGHRA, CDR2 YSYEKL. Losses at the gene ends were 4 bases for V and 7 bases for J; bases not matched to a gene: 6. In nucleotides, the CDR3 is TGCGCCAGCAGCCTGCAACTAGCGGGAGTAAATGAGCAGTTCTTC. It codes for CASSLQLAGVNEQFF.

The chain links TRBV12-3 or TRBV12-4 to TRBJ2-7; TRBD1 matches 10 bases. V trimming: 6 bases; J trimming: 4 bases; junction bases outside the gene matches: 6. The CDR3 is 14 residues long. The CDR3 DNA is TGTGCCAGCAGACTAGGACAGGGGGGGTACGAGCAGTACTTC. It codes for CASRLGQGGYEQYF.

The J gene is TRBJ2-3, the V gene TRBV24-1; D possibly corresponds to TRBD1 (5 bases). Germline-derived CDR1 and CDR2 are KGHDR and SFDVKD. V was clipped by 3 bases and J by 5 bases, with 11 bases between them. There are 14 residues in the CDR3. CDR3 sequence (DNA): TGTGCCACCAGTGATCTAGGGGTGGGAGATACGCAGTATTTT. Encoded protein: CATSDLGVGDTQYF.

V and J are TRBV28 and TRBJ2-7; D ambiguous. V lost 2 bases, J lost 8 bases, and 13 bases lay in between. The CDR3 length is 13 residues. The germline V gene has CDR1 MDHEN and CDR2 SYDVKM. CDR3 amino acids: CASSLGAASQQYF. The CDR3 coding sequence is TGTGCCAGCAGTTTAGGAGCAGCATCCCAGCAGTACTTC.

This clonotype was seen only a few times. The CDR3 DNA reads as TGTGCCAGCAGGCCTTTCGCAGGGCTGGCAGATACGCAGTATTTT. Encoded protein: CASRPFAGLADTQYF. This chain links TRBV12-3 or TRBV12-4 with TRBJ2-3; a possible D gene is TRBD1 (5 bases). The CDR3 runs to 15 residues. V was cut by 6 bases and J by 4 bases, with 17 bases left in between.

In this sample, this clonotype turned up a few times. This chain links TRBV28 with TRBJ2-5; the D gene is possibly TRBD2 (6 bases). V was trimmed by 6 bases and J by 3 bases, leaving 20 bases between them. The CDR3 covers 16 residues. CDR1 is MDHEN, CDR2 SYDVKM, per germline. This chain's CDR3 is CASSPGGPWTKETQYF. The CDR3 region has the DNA TGTGCCAGCAGCCCCGGGGGTCCTTGGACGAAAGAGACCCAGTACTTC.

A few counts support this clonotype. The chain has TRBV3-1 and TRBJ2-1; 12 positions match TRBD2. Germline loops: CDR1 LGHDT, CDR2 YNNKEL (reference sequence). The trim removed 3 bases at V and 9 bases at J, leaving 9 bases unmatched. This CDR3 is 16 amino acids long. The CDR3 DNA sequence: TGTGCCAGCAGCCACCCGACTAGCGGGAGCGGGAGTGAGCAGTTCTTC. Amino acid sequence: CASSHPTSGSGSEQFF.

This clonotype was observed at least ten times. The chain recombines TRBV6-1 with TRBJ1-2; D is ambiguous. This CDR3 contains 16 residues. In germline, CDR1 is MNHNS, CDR2 SASEGT. The V and J ends lost 3 bases and 7 bases respectively, with 21 bases between them. The CDR3 loop reads CASSDKGGVRRFGYTF. The CDR3, as DNA: TGTGCCAGCAGTGATAAAGGTGGGGTCCGTCGGTTTGGCTACACCTTC.

In this sample, this clonotype turned up a few times. The chain is built from TRBV12-3 or TRBV12-4 and TRBJ1-4, with a tentative D call TRBD1 (6 bases). The CDR3 is 18 amino acids. The V end was cut by 5 bases, the J end by 5 bases, with 24 bases between. CDR3 loop: CASSTYLTGDTWNEKLFF. Written as DNA, the CDR3 is TGTGCCAGCAGTACTTACCTAACCGGGGACACCTGGAATGAAAAACTGTTTTTT.

This clonotype was found a few times. This chain links TRBV29-1 with TRBJ2-7; D gene ambiguous. The CDR3 has 11 residues. The germline V and J ends were trimmed by 7 bases and 7 bases, with 14 bases remaining between them. CDR1 is SQVTM and CDR2 is ANQGSEA in the germline V gene. The CDR3 sequence is CSAPWGEEQYF. The CDR3 DNA sequence: TGCAGCGCCCCCTGGGGTGAGGAGCAGTACTTC.

The sample holds many counts of this clonotype. The CDR3 region has the DNA TGCAGCGTTGAAGGGGACAGTCCTAATGAAAAACTGTTTTTT. This gives the protein CSVEGDSPNEKLFF. The rearrangement joins TRBV29-1 to TRBJ1-4; TRBD1 agrees at 7 bases. Trimming at V came to 1 base and at J to 3 bases, leaving 2 bases not matched to a gene. Germline V gene sequence: CDR1 SQVTM, CDR2 ANQGSEA. This CDR3 has 14 amino acids.

This clonotype showed up many times. The chain couples TRBV5-1 to TRBJ2-1, with 13 bases lining up with TRBD2. CDR3 length: 15 amino acids. Germline-derived CDR1 and CDR2 are SGHRS and YFSETQ. V lost 3 bases to trimming and J lost 11 bases; unmatched junction nucleotides: 8. DNA for the CDR3: TGCGCCAGCAGCTCCGGGACTAGCGGGACGCCCAAGCAGTTCTTC. Translated: CASSSGTSGTPKQFF.

This clonotype has ten or more counts. This CDR3 reads CASRREIPYEQYF. In nucleotides, the CDR3 is TGTGCCAGCAGGCGGGAGATCCCCTACGAGCAGTACTTC. The genes are TRBV28 and TRBJ2-7; 7 nucleotides line up with TRBD2. The J segment lost 2 bases and the V segment lost 6 bases, leaving 4 bases of the junction unmatched. The CDR3 runs to 13 residues. Germline V gene sequence: CDR1 MDHEN, CDR2 SYDVKM. The whole variable domain, remainder taken from reference TRBV28 and TRBJ2-7, is DVKVTQSSRYLVKRTGEKVFLECVQDMDHENMFWYRQDPGLGLRLIYFSYDVKMKEKGDIPEGYSVSREKKERFSLILESASTNQTSMYLCASRREIPYEQYFGPGTRLTVT.

V gene TRBV15 combines with J gene TRBJ1-5, with D possibly TRBD1 on 5 matching bases. CDR3 size: 13 residues. From germline, CDR1 is LNHNV and CDR2 YYDKDF (reference sequence). The V end was cut by 6 bases, the J end by 3 bases, with 9 bases between. CDR3 residues: CATREGLNQPQHF. As DNA, the CDR3 is TGTGCCACCAGGGAGGGACTCAATCAGCCCCAGCATTTT.

This clonotype was seen many times. CDR3 sequence: CASSGGDVSNQPQHF. The CDR3 DNA sequence: TGTGCCAGCAGTGGCGGGGACGTTAGCAATCAGCCCCAGCATTTT. The rearrangement joins TRBV28 to TRBJ1-5; maybe TRBD1 (5 bases). V gave up 5 bases and J gave up 0 bases, with 11 bases separating them. CDR1 MDHEN and CDR2 SYDVKM come from the germline V gene. The CDR3 spans 15 residues.

This clonotype was counted a few times. The genes are TRBV19 and TRBJ2-3, with 11 bases aligning to TRBD2. This CDR3 contains 15 residues. V was clipped by 3 bases and J by 6 bases; unmatched bases: 5. The germline CDR1 and CDR2 sequences are LNHDA and SQIVND (reference sequence). For the CDR3, the DNA is TGTGCCAGTAGTATTCGGACTAGCGGGTTTGATACGCAGTATTTT. Its translation is CASSIRTSGFDTQYF. The complete variable domain, with remaining parts taken from reference TRBV19 and TRBJ2-3, reads DGGITQSPKYLFRKEGQNVTLSCEQNLNHDAMYWYRQDPGQGLRLIYYSQIVNDFQKGDIAEGYSVSREKKESFPLTVTSAQKNPTAFYLCASSIRTSGFDTQYFGPGTRLTVL.

The chain joins TRBV14 to TRBJ1-1; no reliable D call. This CDR3 has 17 residues. Germline values: CDR1 SGHDN, CDR2 FVKESK. V was pared by 1 base and J by 0 bases, with 15 bases between. CDR3 protein: CASSQGFAGPMNTEAFF. CDR3 sequence (DNA): TGTGCCAGCAGCCAAGGATTCGCGGGCCCCATGAACACTGAAGCTTTCTTT.

The rearrangement uses TRBV29-1 and TRBJ2-1; the D gene is possibly TRBD2 (5 bases). The CDR3 consists of 10 residues. Germline V CDR1 and CDR2: SQVTM, ANQGSEA. The V and J ends lost 5 bases and 12 bases respectively, with 11 bases between them. DNA for the CDR3: TGCAGCGTTACGGCCCGGGGGCAGTTCTTC. This codes for CSVTARGQFF.

This chain links TRBV27 with TRBJ2-2, with unresolved D. The V end was cut by 6 bases, the J end by 0 bases, with 8 bases between. CDR3 size: 14 residues. Germline CDR1 reads MNHEY; CDR2 reads SMNVEV (reference sequence). The CDR3 DNA is TGTGCCAGCAGGCCCTACCCGAACACCGGGGAGCTGTTTTTT. Translation gives CASRPYPNTGELFF.

In this sample, this clonotype turned up a few times. This chain links TRBV6-1 with TRBJ2-2; D possibly matches TRBD1 or TRBD2 (5 bases each). CDR3 length equals 15 residues. Germline V lookup: CDR1 MNHNS, CDR2 SASEGT. V was shortened by 5 bases and J by 4 bases, with 14 bases between the two germline ends. DNA for the CDR3: TGTGCCAGCAGTACGGTCAGGGACCTCACCGGGGAGCTGTTTTTT. This gives the protein CASSTVRDLTGELFF.

This clonotype was seen at least ten times. The chain couples TRBV11-1 to TRBJ2-1; D may be TRBD1 or TRBD2 (5 bases each). Germline assignment: CDR1 SGHAT and CDR2 FQDESV (reference sequence). The CDR3 is made up of 16 amino acids. The V end was cut by 2 bases, the J end by 6 bases, with 17 bases between. The CDR3 spells CASSLQSRVRGNEQFF. As DNA, the CDR3 is TGTGCCAGCAGCTTACAGAGCAGGGTTCGGGGCAATGAGCAGTTCTTC.

This chain uses TRBV5-6 with TRBJ2-2; 16 positions match TRBD2. The CDR3 covers 18 residues. The V and J ends lost 4 bases and 6 bases, in that order; junction bases with no gene match: 9. CDR1 and CDR2 (germline): SGHDT, YYEEEE. The CDR3 DNA sequence: TGTGCCAGCAGCATCGGGACTAGCGGGAGGGCCGGTTCCGGGGAGCTGTTTTTT. Translating it yields CASSIGTSGRAGSGELFF.

In nucleotides, the CDR3 is TGTGCCAGCAGCCTCGGGACGGAGACCGGGGAGCTGTTTTTT. Amino acid sequence: CASSLGTETGELFF. The V gene is TRBV7-6, the J gene TRBJ2-2; D possibly uses TRBD1 or TRBD2 (5 bases each). V lost 5 bases, J lost 5 bases, and 12 bases lay in between. In germline, CDR1 is SGHVS, CDR2 FNYEAQ. The CDR3 is made up of 14 amino acids. The whole variable domain, remainder taken from reference TRBV7-6 and TRBJ2-2, is GAGVSQSPRYKVTKRGQDVALRCDPISGHVSLYWYRQALGQGPEFLTYFNYEAQQDKSGLPNDRFSAERPEGSISTLTIQRTEQRDSAMYRCASSLGTETGELFFGEGSRLTVL.

This chain links TRBV4-2 with TRBJ2-7; TRBD1 or TRBD2 may be the D gene (7 bases each). Germline V gene lookup returns CDR1 LGHNA and CDR2 YNFKEQ. Between the trimmed V and J ends, which lost 4 bases and 4 bases, there was a span of 26 bases. This CDR3 is built from 18 residues. CDR3 protein: CASSPRGGGGSFMYEQYF. DNA of the CDR3: TGTGCCAGCAGCCCAAGAGGGGGCGGCGGGAGTTTTATGTACGAGCAGTACTTC.

This clonotype occurred many times. The rearrangement links TRBV20-1 to TRBJ2-7; 11 bases are shared with TRBD2. CDR1 is DFQATT and CDR2 is SNEGSKA in the germline V gene (reference sequence). Trimming at V came to 1 base and at J to 3 bases, leaving 5 bases not matched to a gene. The CDR3 covers 15 residues. The CDR3 region is CSARVGTSGYYEQYF. The DNA of the CDR3 is TGCAGTGCTAGAGTAGGGACTAGCGGATACTACGAGCAGTACTTC.